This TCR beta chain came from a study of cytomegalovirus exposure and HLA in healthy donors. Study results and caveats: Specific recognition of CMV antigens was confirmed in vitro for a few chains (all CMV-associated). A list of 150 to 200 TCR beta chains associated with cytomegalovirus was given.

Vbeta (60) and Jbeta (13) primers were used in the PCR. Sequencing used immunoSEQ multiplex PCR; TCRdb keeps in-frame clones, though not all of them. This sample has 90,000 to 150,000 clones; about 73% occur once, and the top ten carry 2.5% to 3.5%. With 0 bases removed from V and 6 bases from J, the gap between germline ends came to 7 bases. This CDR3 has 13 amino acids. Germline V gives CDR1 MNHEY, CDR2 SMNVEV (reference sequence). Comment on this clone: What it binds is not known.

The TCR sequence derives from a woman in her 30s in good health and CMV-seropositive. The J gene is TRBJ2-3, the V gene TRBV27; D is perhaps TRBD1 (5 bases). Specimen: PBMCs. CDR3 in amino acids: CASSLSGVDTQYF. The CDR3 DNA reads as TGTGCCAGCAGTTTATCAGGGGTGGATACGCAGTATTTT.